The 32 T cell receptor beta chains in this list originate from one sample, sequenced in a study of long-term antiretroviral therapy in people with HIV. Running of the v3.0 immunoSEQ assay took place at survey level. Repertoires were generated with immunoSEQ multiplex PCR, while TCRdb's copy carries only in-frame clones and drops some. Here the sample spans 15,000 to 20,000 clones, about 80% being singletons. The specimen was unsorted PBMCs, collected 0.5 years before starting antiretroviral therapy. The source is a woman in her fifties or sixties with HIV.

V usage is TRBV10-2 and J usage is TRBJ1-6; D is undetermined. The CDR3 loop spans 12 amino acids. Germline V gives CDR1 WSHSY, CDR2 SAAADI. With 2 bases removed from V and 13 bases from J, the gap between germline ends came to 9 bases. Here the CDR3 DNA reads TGCGCCAGCAGTGAGGATCCATTTCCCCTCCACTTT. Its translation is CASSEDPFPLHF.

This clone has only a few counts. This chain joins TRBV5-4 and TRBJ1-2; perhaps TRBD1 as D (6 bases). V was cut by 8 bases and J by 4 bases, with 15 bases left in between. Germline assignment: CDR1 SGHNT and CDR2 YYREEE (reference sequence). The CDR3 length is 13 residues. The CDR3 is CASKQGPSYGYTF. The CDR3 nucleotides are TGTGCCAGTAAACAGGGTCCCAGCTATGGCTACACCTTC. The full variable domain, rest sourced from reference TRBV5-4 and TRBJ1-2, is ETGVTQSPTHLIKTRGQQVTLRCSSQSGHNTVSWYQQALGQGPQFIFQYYREEENGRGNFPPRFSGLQFPNYSSELNVNALELDDSALYLCASKQGPSYGYTFGSGTRLTVV.

The J gene is TRBJ1-2, the V gene TRBV5-1; 9 nucleotides agree with TRBD1. The J segment lost 6 bases and the V segment lost 4 bases, leaving 4 bases of the junction unmatched. Germline lookup yields CDR1 SGHRS and CDR2 YFSETQ. CDR3 length: 13 residues. The CDR3 sequence: CASSGRTGDGYTF. CDR3 DNA sequence: TGCGCCAGCAGCGGCCGGACAGGGGATGGCTACACCTTC.

The chain joins TRBV9 to TRBJ2-1; tentatively, D is TRBD2 (6 bases). This CDR3 spans 15 amino acids. V lost 3 bases and J lost 6, with 16 bases in between. Germline-derived CDR1 and CDR2 are SGDLS and YYNGEE. This chain's CDR3 is CASSATGLPFNEQFF. The CDR3 DNA is TGTGCCAGCAGCGCCACGGGACTTCCCTTCAATGAGCAGTTCTTC.

This clone occurred a few times. V and J are TRBV18 and TRBJ1-2; D remains ambiguous. Per the germline V gene, CDR1 is KGHSH and CDR2 is LQKENI. The CDR3 has 13 residues. Trimming took off 2 bases at V and 8 bases at J, with 12 bases between the two ends. CDR3 in DNA: TGTGCCAGCTCACCAGAGGTAATGGGAGGCTACACCTTC. Translated: CASSPEVMGGYTF.

This clone has only a few counts. The V and J genes are TRBV7-3 and TRBJ2-1, with TRBD2 identical over 8 bases. The V and J ends lost 5 bases and 6 bases, in that order; junction bases with no gene match: 12. The germline gives CDR1 SGHTA, CDR2 FQGTGA. There are 16 residues in the CDR3. The CDR3 region has the DNA TGTGCCAGCAGCACCGCGCGGACTAGCATGGGCAATGAGCAGTTCTTC. Translating gives CASSTARTSMGNEQFF.

V usage is TRBV7-2 and J usage is TRBJ2-2, with 7 bases aligning to TRBD1. V was clipped by 1 base and J by 8 bases; unmatched bases: 1. The CDR3 has 13 residues. Germline V gives CDR1 SGHTA, CDR2 FQGNSA. The CDR3 DNA reads as TGTGCCAGCAGCTTAGTACAGGGGGGGGAGCTGTTTTTT. Protein product: CASSLVQGGELFF.

The rearrangement links TRBV5-1 to TRBJ1-1, with D unresolved. Germline V gene lookup returns CDR1 SGHRS and CDR2 YFSETQ. The V and J ends lost 4 bases and 1 base respectively, with 8 bases between them. The CDR3 has 13 amino acids. The CDR3 DNA follows: TGCGCCAGCAGCCCGGACGGGAACACTGAAGCTTTCTTT. The encoded protein is CASSPDGNTEAFF.

This clone showed up just once. The chain couples TRBV12-5 to TRBJ2-5; D is tentatively TRBD1 or TRBD2 (5 bases each). The CDR3 loop spans 14 amino acids. Germline-derived CDR1 and CDR2 are LGHNT and FRNRAP. Trimming shortened V by 4 bases and J by 3 bases, and 12 bases separated the two germline ends. The CDR3 bases are TGTGCTAGTGGTTCGGGACCTCCGGAAGAGACCCAGTACTTC. Protein: CASGSGPPEETQYF.

V and J are TRBV9 and TRBJ2-2, with TRBD2 matching 8 bases. The CDR3 covers 17 residues. In germline, CDR1 is SGDLS, CDR2 YYNGEE. V lost 4 bases and J lost 1; bases outside the gene matches: 9. The CDR3 region is CASSPRAGGLNTGELFF. The CDR3 DNA reads as TGTGCCAGCAGCCCTCGGGCGGGGGGCCTGAACACCGGGGAGCTGTTTTTT.

This clone turned up a few times. The J gene is TRBJ1-6, the V gene TRBV7-2; 11 nucleotides align to TRBD1. CDR3 length equals 16 residues. With 4 bases clipped from V and 9 bases from J, the junction kept 8 bases outside the gene matches. Germline CDR1 reads SGHTA; CDR2 reads FQGNSA. CDR3 nucleotides: TGTGCCAGCAGCTCCCTTAGGACAGGGGGCCTTTCACCCCTCCACTTT. It codes for CASSSLRTGGLSPLHF.

The chain is built from TRBV23-1 and TRBJ1-3, with D hard to call. TRBV23-1 is noted as an ORF with a role that remains uncertain. The CDR3 spans 16 residues. Trimming pared 8 bases from V and 0 bases from J, leaving 17 bases between. CDR3 in DNA: TGCGCCAGCCTGCCGCACACAGTGCACTCTGGAAACACCATATATTTT. Encoded protein: CASLPHTVHSGNTIYF.

This chain links TRBV5-1 with TRBJ2-1; TRBD2 agrees at 11 bases. Germline V lookup: CDR1 SGHRS, CDR2 YFSETQ. The CDR3 extends over 15 amino acids. V shed 4 bases, J shed 5 bases, and the junction held 5 bases outside the gene matches. The chain's CDR3 is CASSPLAGGDNEQFF. The CDR3 DNA follows: TGCGCCAGCAGCCCGCTAGCGGGGGGCGACAATGAGCAGTTCTTC.

This chain joins TRBV7-9 and TRBJ2-3, with 10 positions matching TRBD2. Germline CDR1 SEHNR, CDR2 FQNEAQ (reference sequence). The trim removed 5 bases at V and 0 bases at J, leaving 8 bases unmatched. The length of the CDR3 is 17 residues. The CDR3 is CASSPSGGARSTDTQYF. Here the CDR3 DNA reads TGTGCCAGCAGCCCCAGCGGGGGGGCCCGTAGCACAGATACGCAGTATTTT.

CDR3 coding DNA: TGTGCCAGCAGCGTCGGAACAGGGCTCTACTACGAGCAGTACTTC. Its translation: CASSVGTGLYYEQYF. V is TRBV9 and J is TRBJ2-7; D might be TRBD1 (6 bases). The CDR3 is 15 amino acids. Germline CDR1 and CDR2: SGDLS and YYNGEE. V lost 2 bases and J lost 3, with 15 bases in between.

The genes are TRBV2 and TRBJ2-4, with D possibly matching TRBD1 (6 bases). Trimming took off 2 bases at V and 3 bases at J, with 20 bases between the two ends. This CDR3 is built from 18 residues. Germline V gene lookup returns CDR1 SNHLY and CDR2 FYNNEI. The CDR3 sequence: CASSELSSPTGIKNIQYF. The CDR3 region has the DNA TGTGCCAGCAGTGAACTGAGCTCCCCAACAGGGATCAAAAACATTCAGTACTTC.

The chain joins TRBV9 to TRBJ2-5; no clear D. CDR1 is SGDLS and CDR2 is YYNGEE in the germline V gene. With 3 bases removed from V and 5 bases from J, the gap between germline ends came to 14 bases. This CDR3 has 14 amino acids. This chain's CDR3 is CASSGPKRSETQYF. CDR3 nucleotides: TGTGCCAGCAGCGGCCCAAAGAGGAGTGAGACCCAGTACTTC.

V and J are TRBV2 and TRBJ2-5, with 11 bases lining up with TRBD2. The ends lost 3 bases at V and 4 bases at J; junction bases unmatched: 4. The germline gives CDR1 SNHLY, CDR2 FYNNEI. This CDR3 has 15 residues. The CDR3 spells CASSDLLAGAETQYF. CDR3 in DNA: TGTGCCAGCAGTGATTTACTAGCGGGGGCAGAGACCCAGTACTTC. Based on the CDR3 plus reference TRBV2 and TRBJ2-5, the full variable domain is EPEVTQTPSHQVTQMGQEVILRCVPISNHLYFYWYRQILGQKVEFLVSFYNNEISEKSEIFDDQFSVERPDGSNFTLKIRSTKLEDSAMYFCASSDLLAGAETQYFGPGTRLLVL.

The chain combines TRBV7-9 with TRBJ1-1; TRBD1 is a possible D gene (6 bases). This CDR3 contains 15 residues. Trimming stripped 5 bases from V and 1 base from J, with 14 bases between. Per the germline V gene, CDR1 is SEHNR and CDR2 is FQNEAQ (reference sequence). The CDR3 DNA reads TGTGCCAGCAGCCAGGGGAGGATGGGGAACACTGAAGCTTTCTTT. Protein sequence: CASSQGRMGNTEAFF.

The rearrangement uses TRBV10-3 and TRBJ2-3; D possibly corresponds to TRBD1 (5 bases). Trimming shortened V by 4 bases and J by 0 bases, and 14 bases separated the two germline ends. Per the germline V gene, CDR1 is ENHRY and CDR2 is SYGVKD. The CDR3 consists of 16 residues. CDR3 residues: CAISAGHGPSTDTQYF. CDR3 DNA: TGTGCCATCAGTGCTGGACACGGTCCTAGCACAGATACGCAGTATTTT.

This rearrangement joins TRBV4-1 to TRBJ2-1; D may be TRBD2 (5 bases). V lost 0 bases to trimming and J lost 0 bases, with 21 bases between them. The CDR3 runs 20 residues. The V gene's germline CDR1 is MGHRA and CDR2 YSYEKL. CDR3 sequence: CASSQEFGGYGFRSYNEQFF. CDR3 nucleotide sequence: TGCGCCAGCAGCCAAGAATTTGGCGGGTATGGGTTCCGCTCCTACAATGAGCAGTTCTTC.

By sample fraction, this clone is medium-sized. The V call is TRBV5-5, the J call TRBJ1-5; D not resolved. Trimming took 2 bases from V and 5 from J, leaving 14 bases between them. There are 15 residues in the CDR3. Germline CDR1 is SGHKS and CDR2 is YYEKEE (reference sequence). In DNA form, the CDR3 reads TGTGCCAGCAGCTTCTCGTGGCAGCCCGATCAGCCCCAGCATTTT. This translates into CASSFSWQPDQPQHF.

The CDR3, as DNA: TGTGCCAGCAGCTTAACCGGGAAGGGGAATCAGCCCCAGCATTTT. This codes for CASSLTGKGNQPQHF. The chain uses TRBV7-3 and TRBJ1-5, with D maybe TRBD1 (5 bases). The V gene lost 0 bases and the J gene lost 4 bases, with 10 bases spanning the gap. Germline V gene data show CDR1 as SGHTA and CDR2 as FQGTGA. The CDR3 totals 15 residues.

The chain carries TRBV5-5 and TRBJ2-6; D is unresolved. Germline CDR1 reads SGHKS; CDR2 reads YYEKEE (reference sequence). Trimming shortened V by 0 bases and J by 0 bases, and 10 bases separated the two germline ends. The CDR3 length is 17 residues. The CDR3 DNA reads as TGTGCCAGCAGCTTGGTTCCAGGTATCTCTGGGGCCAACGTCCTGACTTTC. Translated: CASSLVPGISGANVLTF.

V is TRBV7-2 and J is TRBJ2-5; the D is unclear. The CDR3 contains 11 residues. In germline, CDR1 is SGHTA, CDR2 FQGNSA. V was shortened by 5 bases and J by 7 bases, with 8 bases between the two germline ends. The CDR3 nucleotides are TGTGCCAGCAGCCGCAGCCGGACCCAGTACTTC. This codes for CASSRSRTQYF.

This sequence joins TRBV2 and TRBJ1-5, with 7 bases lining up with TRBD1. The CDR3 is 15 residues long. V was clipped by 6 bases and J by 3 bases; unmatched bases: 8. The germline V gene has CDR1 SNHLY and CDR2 FYNNEI. CDR3 loop: CASSGPGTDNQPQHF. CDR3 coding DNA: TGTGCCAGCAGCGGGCCCGGGACAGACAATCAGCCCCAGCATTTT.

This chain joins TRBV19 and TRBJ2-7; 10 nucleotides agree with TRBD2. The CDR3 runs 16 residues. Per germline, CDR1 LNHDA and CDR2 SQIVND (reference sequence). The junction had 10 bases not matched to a gene; V was cut back by 6 bases and J by 2 bases. The chain's CDR3 is CASSDSSGGKTYEQYF. CDR3 DNA: TGTGCCAGTAGCGACTCTAGCGGGGGAAAAACCTACGAGCAGTACTTC.

The chain employs TRBV5-6 and TRBJ1-5, with a possible D match to TRBD1 (6 bases). Trimming removed 4 bases at V and 7 bases at J, with 21 bases between. The CDR3 loop spans 16 amino acids. Per the germline V gene, CDR1 is SGHDT and CDR2 is YYEEEE. CDR3 nucleotides: TGTGCCAGCAGCCGGCGGGGGATGGGGGGCGAGCAGCCCCAGCATTTT. This gives the protein CASSRRGMGGEQPQHF. The full variable domain, completed using reference TRBV5-6 and TRBJ1-5, is DAGVTQSPTHLIKTRGQQVTLRCSPKSGHDTVSWYQQALGQGPQFIFQYYEEEERQRGNFPDRFSGHQFPNYSSELNVNALLLGDSALYLCASSRRGMGGEQPQHFGDGTRLSIL.

DNA of the CDR3: TGTGCCAGCAGCTCCCGAAGGGGCTCGTCTTCACCCCTCCACTTT. This codes for CASSSRRGSSSPLHF. This chain connects TRBV13 to TRBJ1-6; possibly TRBD1 for D (5 bases). V was cut by 4 bases and J by 9 bases, with 16 bases left in between. The CDR3 length is 15 residues. Looked up from germline, CDR1 is PRHDT and CDR2 is FYEKMQ (reference sequence).

This clone was observed a few times. This rearrangement joins TRBV1 to TRBJ1-2; the table's TRBD1 call for D was not verified on the DNA. TRBV1 is tagged as a pseudogene. The length of the CDR3 is 17 residues. The CDR3 nucleotides are TGCACCAGCAGCCGATCAACAGGGGGCCGTTGCTTTTATGGCTACACCTTC. It encodes CTSSRSTGGRCFYGYTF.

This clone appeared once. V gene TRBV27 combines with J gene TRBJ1-5; 10 bases line up with TRBD1. The J segment lost 3 bases and the V segment lost 8 bases, leaving 4 bases of the junction unmatched. Germline lookup yields CDR1 MNHEY and CDR2 SMNVEV (reference sequence). CDR3 length: 14 amino acids. The CDR3 here is CASGGTGDNQPQHF. The CDR3 DNA is TGTGCCAGCGGTGGGACAGGGGACAATCAGCCCCAGCATTTT.

This clone was detected only a few times. The chain uses TRBV4-2 and TRBJ2-7, with D possibly matching TRBD1 (5 bases). Germline V lookup: CDR1 LGHNA, CDR2 YNFKEQ. The V end was cut by 4 bases, the J end by 0 bases, with 10 bases between. This CDR3 has 14 residues. DNA of the CDR3: TGTGCCAGCAGCCCCAGGGCTAGCTCCTACGAGCAGTACTTC. Protein: CASSPRASSYEQYF.